Below, one T cell receptor (beta chain) is given with its context. These data are taken from a study of cytomegalovirus exposure and HLA in healthy donors. V was pared by 0 bases and J by 7 bases, with 14 bases between. The CDR3 is made up of 15 amino acids. Germline CDR1 and CDR2: SGHAT and FQNNGV. It was with 60 Vbeta and 13 Jbeta primers that the PCR ran. Produced via immunoSEQ multiplex PCR; TCRdb's table is partial and in-frame only. The data hold around 180,000 clones, with about 80% observed a single time. The V and J genes are TRBV11-2 and TRBJ2-3, with a possible D match to TRBD2 (7 bases). This TCR was sampled from a woman aged 40 to 55 in good health and CMV-seronegative. Sequencing used PBMCs. The DNA for the CDR3 is TGTGCCAGCAGCTTAGATAGGGGGGGCCCTAATACGCAGTATTTT. Translating it yields CASSLDRGGPNTQYF.